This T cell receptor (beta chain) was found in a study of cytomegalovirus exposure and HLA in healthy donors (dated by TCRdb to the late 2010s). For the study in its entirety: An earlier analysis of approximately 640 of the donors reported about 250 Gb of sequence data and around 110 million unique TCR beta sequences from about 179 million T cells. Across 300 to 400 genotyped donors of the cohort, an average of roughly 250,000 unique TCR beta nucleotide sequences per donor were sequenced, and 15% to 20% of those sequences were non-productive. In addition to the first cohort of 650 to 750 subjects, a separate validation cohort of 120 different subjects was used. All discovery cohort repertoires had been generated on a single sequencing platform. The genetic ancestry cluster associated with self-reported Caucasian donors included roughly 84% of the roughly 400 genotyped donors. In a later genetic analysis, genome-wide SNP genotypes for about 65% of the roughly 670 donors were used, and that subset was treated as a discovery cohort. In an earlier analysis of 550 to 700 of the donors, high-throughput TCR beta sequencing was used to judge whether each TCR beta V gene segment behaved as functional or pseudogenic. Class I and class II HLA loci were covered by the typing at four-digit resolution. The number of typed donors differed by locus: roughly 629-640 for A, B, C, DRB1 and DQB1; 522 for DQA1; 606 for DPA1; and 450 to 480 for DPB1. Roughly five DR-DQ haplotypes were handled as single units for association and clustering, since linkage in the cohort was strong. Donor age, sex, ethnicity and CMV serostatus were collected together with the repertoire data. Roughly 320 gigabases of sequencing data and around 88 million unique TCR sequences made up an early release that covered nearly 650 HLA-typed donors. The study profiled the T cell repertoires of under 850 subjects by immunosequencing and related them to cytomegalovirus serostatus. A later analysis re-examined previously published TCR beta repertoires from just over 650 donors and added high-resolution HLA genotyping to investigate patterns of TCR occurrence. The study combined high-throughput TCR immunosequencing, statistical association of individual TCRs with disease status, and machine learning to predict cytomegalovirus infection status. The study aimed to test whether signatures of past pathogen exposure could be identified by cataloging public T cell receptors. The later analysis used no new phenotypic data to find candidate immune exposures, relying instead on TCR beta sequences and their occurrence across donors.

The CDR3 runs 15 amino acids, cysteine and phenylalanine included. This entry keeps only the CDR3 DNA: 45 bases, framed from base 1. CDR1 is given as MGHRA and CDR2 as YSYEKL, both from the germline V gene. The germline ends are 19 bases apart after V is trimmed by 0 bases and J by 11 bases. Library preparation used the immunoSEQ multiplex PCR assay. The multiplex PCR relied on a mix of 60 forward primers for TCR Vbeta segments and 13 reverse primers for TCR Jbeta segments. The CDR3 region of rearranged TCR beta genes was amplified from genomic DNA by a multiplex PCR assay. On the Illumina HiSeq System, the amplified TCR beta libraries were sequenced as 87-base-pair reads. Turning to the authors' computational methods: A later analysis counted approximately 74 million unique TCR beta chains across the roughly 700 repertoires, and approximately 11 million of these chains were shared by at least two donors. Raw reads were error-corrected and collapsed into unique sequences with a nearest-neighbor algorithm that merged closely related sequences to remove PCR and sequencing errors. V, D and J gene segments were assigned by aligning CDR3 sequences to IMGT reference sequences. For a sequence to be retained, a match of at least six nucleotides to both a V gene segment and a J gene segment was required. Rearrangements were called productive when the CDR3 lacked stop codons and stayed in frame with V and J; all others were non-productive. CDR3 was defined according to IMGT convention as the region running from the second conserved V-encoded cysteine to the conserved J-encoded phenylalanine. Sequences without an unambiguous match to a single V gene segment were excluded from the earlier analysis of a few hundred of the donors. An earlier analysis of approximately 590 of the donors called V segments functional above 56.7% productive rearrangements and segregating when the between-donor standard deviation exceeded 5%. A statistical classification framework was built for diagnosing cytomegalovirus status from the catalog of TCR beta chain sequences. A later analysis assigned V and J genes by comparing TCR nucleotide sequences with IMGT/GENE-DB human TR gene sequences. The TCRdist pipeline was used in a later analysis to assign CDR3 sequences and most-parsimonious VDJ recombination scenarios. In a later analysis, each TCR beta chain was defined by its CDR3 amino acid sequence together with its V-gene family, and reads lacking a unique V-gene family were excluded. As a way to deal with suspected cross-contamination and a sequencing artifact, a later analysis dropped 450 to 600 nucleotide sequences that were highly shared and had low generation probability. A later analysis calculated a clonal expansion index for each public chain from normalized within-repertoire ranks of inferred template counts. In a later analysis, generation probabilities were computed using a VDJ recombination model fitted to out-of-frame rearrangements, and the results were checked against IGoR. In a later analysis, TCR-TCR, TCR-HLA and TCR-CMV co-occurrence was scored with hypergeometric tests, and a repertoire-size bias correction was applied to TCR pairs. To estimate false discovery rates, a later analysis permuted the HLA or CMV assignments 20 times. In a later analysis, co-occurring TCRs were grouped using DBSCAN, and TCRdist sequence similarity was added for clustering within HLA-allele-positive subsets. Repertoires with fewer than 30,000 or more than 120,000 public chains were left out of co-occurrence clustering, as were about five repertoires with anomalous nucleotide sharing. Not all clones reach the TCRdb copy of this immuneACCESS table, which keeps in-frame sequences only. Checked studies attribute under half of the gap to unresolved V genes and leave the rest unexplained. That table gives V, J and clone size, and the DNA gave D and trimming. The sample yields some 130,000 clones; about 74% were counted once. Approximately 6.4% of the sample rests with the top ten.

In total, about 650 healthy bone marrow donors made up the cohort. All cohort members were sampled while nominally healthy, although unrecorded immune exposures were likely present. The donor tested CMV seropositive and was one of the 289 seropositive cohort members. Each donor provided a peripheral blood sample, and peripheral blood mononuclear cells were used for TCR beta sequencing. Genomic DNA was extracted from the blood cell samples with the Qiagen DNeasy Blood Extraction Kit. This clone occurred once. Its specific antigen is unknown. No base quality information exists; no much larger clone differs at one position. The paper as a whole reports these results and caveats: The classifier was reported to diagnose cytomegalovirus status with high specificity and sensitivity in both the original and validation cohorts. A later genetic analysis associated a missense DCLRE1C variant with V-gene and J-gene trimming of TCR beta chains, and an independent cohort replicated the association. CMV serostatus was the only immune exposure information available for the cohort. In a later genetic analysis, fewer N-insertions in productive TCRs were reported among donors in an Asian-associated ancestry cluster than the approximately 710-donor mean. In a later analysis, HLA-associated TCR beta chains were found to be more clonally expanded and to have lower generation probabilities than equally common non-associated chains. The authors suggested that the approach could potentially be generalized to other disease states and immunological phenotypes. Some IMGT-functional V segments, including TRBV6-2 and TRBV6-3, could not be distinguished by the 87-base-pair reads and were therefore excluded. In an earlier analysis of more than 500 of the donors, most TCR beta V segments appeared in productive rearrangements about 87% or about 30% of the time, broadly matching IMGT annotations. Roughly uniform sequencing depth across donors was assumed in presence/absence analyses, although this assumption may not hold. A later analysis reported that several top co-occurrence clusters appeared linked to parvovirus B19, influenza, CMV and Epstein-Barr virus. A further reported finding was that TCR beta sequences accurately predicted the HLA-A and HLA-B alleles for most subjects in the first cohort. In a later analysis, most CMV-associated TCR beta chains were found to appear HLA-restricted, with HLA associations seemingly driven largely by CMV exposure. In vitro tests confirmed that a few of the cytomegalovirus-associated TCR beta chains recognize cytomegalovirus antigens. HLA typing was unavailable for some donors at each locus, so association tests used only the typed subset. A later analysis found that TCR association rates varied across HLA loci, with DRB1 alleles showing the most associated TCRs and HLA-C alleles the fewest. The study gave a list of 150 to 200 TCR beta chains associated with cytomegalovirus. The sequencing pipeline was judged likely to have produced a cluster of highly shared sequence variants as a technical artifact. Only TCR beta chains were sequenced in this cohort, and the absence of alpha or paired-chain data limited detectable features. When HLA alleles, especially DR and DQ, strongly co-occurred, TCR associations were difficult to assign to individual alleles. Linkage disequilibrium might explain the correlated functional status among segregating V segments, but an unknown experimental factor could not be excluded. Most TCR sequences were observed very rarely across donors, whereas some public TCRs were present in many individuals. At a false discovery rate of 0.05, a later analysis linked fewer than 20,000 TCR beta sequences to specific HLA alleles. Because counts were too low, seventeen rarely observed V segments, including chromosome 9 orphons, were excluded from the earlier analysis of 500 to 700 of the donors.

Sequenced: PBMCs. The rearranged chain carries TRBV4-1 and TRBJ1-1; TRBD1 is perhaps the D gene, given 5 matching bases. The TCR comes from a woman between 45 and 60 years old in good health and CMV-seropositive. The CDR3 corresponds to CASSQDTDSARGAFF. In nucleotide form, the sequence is TGCGCCAGCAGCCAAGATACCGACAGTGCAAGGGGTGCTTTCTTT.